A selection of T cell receptor beta chains follows, all from one sample in a study of OX40 agonist ivuxolimab in advanced cancers. Some clones are missing from TCRdb's copy, which holds only in-frame ones; the method was immunoSEQ multiplex PCR. In the table there are tens of thousands of clones, 80% to 90% of which are singletons. The sequences come from CD4+ or CD8+ T cells sorted from blood, collected in a trial of the OX40 agonist ivuxolimab. All receptors come from an adult with an advanced solid tumor such as melanoma, head and neck, liver or kidney cancer. Each CDR3 is given with its conserved first and last residue. D genes are given only for firm matches. Rows may omit the clone size; those that give it use once, few, many or a size class.

clone_size: few
j_call: TRBJ2-3
d_call: TRBD2
v_call: TRBV2
cdr3_aa: CASSVGLAGALDTQYF
cdr3_nt: TGTGCCAGCAGTGTCGGGCTAGCGGGAGCGTTGGATACGCAGTATTTT

clone_size: NA
j_call: TRBJ2-2
d_call: NA
v_call: TRBV7-3
cdr3_aa: CASSPQGTGELFF
cdr3_nt: TGTGCCAGCAGCCCGCAGGGGACAGGGGAGCTGTTTTTT

clone_size: few
j_call: TRBJ2-7
d_call: TRBD2
v_call: TRBV27
cdr3_aa: CASSLGRLAGGFYEQYF
cdr3_nt: TGTGCCAGCAGTTTAGGAAGACTAGCGGGAGGGTTCTACGAGCAGTACTTC

clone_size: NA
j_call: TRBJ2-7
d_call: NA
v_call: TRBV19
cdr3_aa: CASSIGKGAYEQYF
cdr3_nt: TGTGCCAGTAGTATAGGAAAGGGGGCCTACGAGCAGTACTTC

clone_size: NA
j_call: TRBJ2-3
d_call: NA
v_call: TRBV29-1
cdr3_aa: CSVAAGTGSTDTQYF
cdr3_nt: TGCAGCGTTGCGGCCGGGACGGGCAGCACAGATACGCAGTATTTT

clone_size: NA
j_call: TRBJ2-5
d_call: NA
v_call: TRBV6-6
cdr3_aa: CASGGETQYF
cdr3_nt: TGTGCCAGCGGGGGAGAGACCCAGTACTTC

clone_size: NA
j_call: TRBJ2-7
d_call: NA
v_call: TRBV5-1
cdr3_aa: CASSLARSPYEQYF
cdr3_nt: TGCGCCAGCAGCTTGGCCAGGAGCCCGTACGAGCAGTACTTC

clone_size: NA
j_call: TRBJ2-5
d_call: NA
v_call: TRBV5-6
cdr3_aa: CASSLAAPQETQYF
cdr3_nt: TGTGCCAGCAGCTTGGCGGCACCCCAAGAGACCCAGTACTTC

clone_size: NA
j_call: TRBJ2-7
d_call: TRBD1
v_call: TRBV5-1
cdr3_aa: CASSSGQVPYEQYF
cdr3_nt: TGCGCCAGCAGCTCGGGACAGGTCCCCTACGAGCAGTACTTC

clone_size: NA
j_call: TRBJ1-1
d_call: NA
v_call: TRBV6-5
cdr3_aa: CASSYAASGVNTEAFF
cdr3_nt: TGTGCCAGCAGTTACGCTGCGTCCGGGGTGAACACTGAAGCTTTCTTT

clone_size: few
j_call: TRBJ1-2
d_call: NA
v_call: TRBV10-3
cdr3_aa: CAISEDGPYGYTF
cdr3_nt: TGTGCCATCAGTGAGGACGGCCCCTATGGCTACACCTTC

clone_size: NA
j_call: TRBJ1-4
d_call: NA
v_call: TRBV18
cdr3_aa: CASQGRLNEKLFF
cdr3_nt: TGTGCCAGTCAGGGCCGACTGAATGAAAAACTGTTTTTT

clone_size: once
j_call: TRBJ2-2
d_call: TRBD2
v_call: TRBV27
cdr3_aa: CASSLGGTGELFF
cdr3_nt: TGTGCCAGCAGTCTGGGAGGGACCGGGGAGCTGTTTTTT

clone_size: once
j_call: TRBJ2-3
d_call: TRBD2
v_call: TRBV4-1
cdr3_aa: CASSQGTSGRGDTQYF
cdr3_nt: TGCGCCAGCAGCCAGGGGACTAGCGGGAGAGGTGATACGCAGTATTTT

clone_size: NA
j_call: TRBJ2-1
d_call: NA
v_call: TRBV6-4
cdr3_aa: CASSEGFYNEQFF
cdr3_nt: TGTGCCAGCAGTGAAGGCTTCTACAATGAGCAGTTCTTC

clone_size: NA
j_call: TRBJ2-2
d_call: NA
v_call: TRBV7-9
cdr3_aa: CASSPAELNTGELFF
cdr3_nt: TGTGCCAGCAGCCCCGCAGAGCTTAACACCGGGGAGCTGTTTTTT

clone_size: NA
j_call: TRBJ1-2
d_call: TRBD1
v_call: TRBV27
cdr3_aa: CATQGGNYGYTF
cdr3_nt: TGTGCCACTCAGGGGGGTAACTATGGCTACACCTTC